This T cell receptor beta chain derives from a study of blood T cell repertoires in COVID-19 (dated by TCRdb to 2019 to 2021). As for the study more broadly: The collaborator samples originated in the United States, Italy and Spain and spanned the acute and convalescent phases of COVID-19. The material from the prospective study consisted of cDNA or gDNA derived from T cells, B-cell-depleted T cells, or PBMCs. Deeply sampled blood TCRbeta repertoires from subjects exposed to, actively infected with, or recovered from COVID-19 were included in the dataset. The repertoires were released in a freely available public database meant as a resource for research on the immune response to SARS-CoV-2. Samples were obtained from the ongoing ImmuneRACE study (first 160 participants) and from 1,254 subjects provided by 6 global collaborators. Nearly every sample came with metadata listing a de-identified subject ID, COVID-19 status, age in years and sex. Where HLA class I and class II types were available, the types were taken from metadata supplied by the sample provider, not from assay-based typing. What the work shows at the level of the full study, not this receptor alone: How much clinical and demographic metadata was included differed by source and by participant, and the metadata was provided uncurated.

As encoded in the germline V gene, CDR1 is SGHTA while CDR2 is FQGNSA. The CDR3 goes from the cysteine to the phenylalanine over 14 residues. CDR3 DNA only is kept here, 42 bases in frame from base 1. V is reduced by 2 bases and J by 7 bases, leaving a spacing of 9 bases between them. As to this clone: Its antigen specificity is not known. Base qualities are not at hand, and no much larger clone is one base apart.

Collaborating institutions collected whole blood in K2EDTA tubes following their own protocols. For TCRbeta analysis, collaborator samples were shipped as frozen whole blood, as isolated PBMCs, or as DNA extracted from either sample type. TCRbeta CDR3 regions were amplified from genomic DNA by means of the immunoSEQ Assay, a bias-controlled multiplex PCR. Processing in the source paper ran as follows. Nucleated cell counts per sample were estimated from amplification of reference gene primers within the assay. Sequence reads were collapsed and filtered to measure the absolute abundance of every unique TCRbeta CDR3 rearrangement. For each sample, productive Simpson clonality was calculated as the square root of Simpson's diversity index across productive rearrangements. In its TCRdb copy, this immuneACCESS table keeps in-frame sequences only and misses some clones. Where compared with another copy, unresolved V genes explain less than half of these, and the others have no known cause. The V and J calls and clone size were taken over from that table, and D and trimming were inferred from the DNA. Counted in this sample were 200,000 to 250,000 clones; 80% to 85% of them appeared once. Of the sample, over 15% falls within the top ten clones.

The sequence is built from TRBV7-2 and TRBJ1-6; the D gene cannot be named for sure. This clonotype was obtained from a woman at least 80 years old with active or convalescent COVID-19. The sample comprised peripheral blood. The sequenced DNA: TGTGCCAGCAGCTTACCTAGCAACAATTCACCCCTCCACTTT. Its protein is CASSLPSNNSPLHF.